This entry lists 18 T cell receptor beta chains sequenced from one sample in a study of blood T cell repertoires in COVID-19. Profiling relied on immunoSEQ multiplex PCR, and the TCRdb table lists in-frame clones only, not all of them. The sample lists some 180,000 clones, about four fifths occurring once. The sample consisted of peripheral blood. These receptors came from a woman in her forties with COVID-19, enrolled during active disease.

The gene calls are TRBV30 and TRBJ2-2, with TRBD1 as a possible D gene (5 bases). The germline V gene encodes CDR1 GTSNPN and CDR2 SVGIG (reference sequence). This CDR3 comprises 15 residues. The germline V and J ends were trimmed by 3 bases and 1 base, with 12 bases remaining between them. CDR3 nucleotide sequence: TGTGCCTGGAGCTCATGGGGCAGGAACACCGGGGAGCTGTTTTTT. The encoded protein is CAWSSWGRNTGELFF.

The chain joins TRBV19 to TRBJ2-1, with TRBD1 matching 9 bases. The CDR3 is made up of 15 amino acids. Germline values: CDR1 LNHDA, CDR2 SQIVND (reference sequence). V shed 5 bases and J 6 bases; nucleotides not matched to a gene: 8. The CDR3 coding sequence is TGTGCCAGTAGTCTACGGGACAGGGTCGGCAATGAGCAGTTCTTC. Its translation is CASSLRDRVGNEQFF.

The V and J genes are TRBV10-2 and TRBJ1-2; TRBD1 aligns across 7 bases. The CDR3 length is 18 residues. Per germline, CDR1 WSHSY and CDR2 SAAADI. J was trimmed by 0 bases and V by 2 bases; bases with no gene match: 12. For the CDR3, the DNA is TGCGCCAGCAGTGAGGGAGGTTGGACAGGAGGTCCTAACTATGGCTACACCTTC. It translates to CASSEGGWTGGPNYGYTF.

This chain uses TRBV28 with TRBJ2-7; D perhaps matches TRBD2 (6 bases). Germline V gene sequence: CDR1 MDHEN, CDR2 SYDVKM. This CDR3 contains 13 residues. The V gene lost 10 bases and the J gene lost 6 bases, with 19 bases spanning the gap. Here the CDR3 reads CATQGGGLGEQYF. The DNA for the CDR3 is TGTGCCACCCAGGGCGGAGGGTTGGGCGAGCAGTACTTC.

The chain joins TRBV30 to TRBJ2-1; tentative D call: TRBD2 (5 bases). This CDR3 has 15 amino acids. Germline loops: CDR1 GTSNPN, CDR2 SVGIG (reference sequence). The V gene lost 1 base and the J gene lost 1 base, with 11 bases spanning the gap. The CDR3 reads CAWSGGLLSYNEQFF. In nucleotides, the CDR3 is TGTGCCTGGAGTGGAGGGTTACTTTCCTACAATGAGCAGTTCTTC.

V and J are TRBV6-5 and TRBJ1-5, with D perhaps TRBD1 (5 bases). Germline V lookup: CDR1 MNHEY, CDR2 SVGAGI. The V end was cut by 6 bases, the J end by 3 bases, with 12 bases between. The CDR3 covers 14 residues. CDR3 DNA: TGTGCCAGCAGGATGACAGCGTACAATCAGCCCCAGCATTTT. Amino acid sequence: CASRMTAYNQPQHF.

The DNA for the CDR3 is TGTGCCAGCAGGGCGGAGGGACCCGAGGCTTTCTTT. Protein sequence: CASRAEGPEAFF. V and J are TRBV2 and TRBJ1-1; a weak D match, TRBD1 (5 bases). V was pared by 6 bases and J by 11 bases, with 16 bases between. The length of the CDR3 is 12 residues. Germline CDR1 reads SNHLY; CDR2 reads FYNNEI.

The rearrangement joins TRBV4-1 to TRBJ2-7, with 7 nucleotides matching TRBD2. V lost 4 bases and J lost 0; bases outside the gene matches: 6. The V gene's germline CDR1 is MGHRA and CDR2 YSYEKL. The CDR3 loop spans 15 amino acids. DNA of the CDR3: TGCGCCAGCAGCCCCGGGGAGGGGAGCTCCTACGAGCAGTACGTC. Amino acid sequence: CASSPGEGSSYEQYV.

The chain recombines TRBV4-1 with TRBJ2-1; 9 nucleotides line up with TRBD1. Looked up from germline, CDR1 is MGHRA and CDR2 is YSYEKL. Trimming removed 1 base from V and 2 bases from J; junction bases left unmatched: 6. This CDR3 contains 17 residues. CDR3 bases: TGCGCCAGCAGCCAAGTTTTCGGGACAGGGACCTACAATGAGCAGTTCTTC. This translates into CASSQVFGTGTYNEQFF.

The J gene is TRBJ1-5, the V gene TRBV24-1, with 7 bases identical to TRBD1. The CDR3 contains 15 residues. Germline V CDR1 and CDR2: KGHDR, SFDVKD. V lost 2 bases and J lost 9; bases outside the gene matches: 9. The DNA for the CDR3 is TGTGCCACCAGTGATTGGGGACAGTCGTCGGCGCCCCAGCATTTT. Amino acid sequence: CATSDWGQSSAPQHF.

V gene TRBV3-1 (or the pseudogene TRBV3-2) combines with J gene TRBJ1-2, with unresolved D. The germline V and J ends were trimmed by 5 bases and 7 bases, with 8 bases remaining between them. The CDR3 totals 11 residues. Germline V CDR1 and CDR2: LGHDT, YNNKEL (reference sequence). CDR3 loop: CASSSPSGYTF. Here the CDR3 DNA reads TGTGCCAGCAGCTCTCCTTCTGGCTACACCTTC.

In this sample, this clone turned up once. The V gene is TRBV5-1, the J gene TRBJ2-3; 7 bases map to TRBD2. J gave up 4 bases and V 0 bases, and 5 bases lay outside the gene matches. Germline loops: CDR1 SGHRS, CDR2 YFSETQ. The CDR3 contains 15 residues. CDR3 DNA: TGCGCCAGCAGCTTGGAGGGCGGGAGCTCAGATACGCAGTATTTT. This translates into CASSLEGGSSDTQYF.

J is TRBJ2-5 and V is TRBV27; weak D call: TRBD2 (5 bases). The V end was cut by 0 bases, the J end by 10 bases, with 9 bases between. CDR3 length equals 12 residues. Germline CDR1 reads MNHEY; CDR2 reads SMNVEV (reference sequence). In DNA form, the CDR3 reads TGTGCCAGCAGTTTATCGGGAGAGGACCAGTACTTC. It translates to CASSLSGEDQYF.

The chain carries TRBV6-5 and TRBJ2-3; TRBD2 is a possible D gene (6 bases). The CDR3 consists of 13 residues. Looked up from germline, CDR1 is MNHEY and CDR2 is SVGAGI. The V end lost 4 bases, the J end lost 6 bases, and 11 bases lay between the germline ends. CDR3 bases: TGTGCCAGCAGTTCCCCTAGCGTGGATACGCAGTATTTT. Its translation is CASSSPSVDTQYF.

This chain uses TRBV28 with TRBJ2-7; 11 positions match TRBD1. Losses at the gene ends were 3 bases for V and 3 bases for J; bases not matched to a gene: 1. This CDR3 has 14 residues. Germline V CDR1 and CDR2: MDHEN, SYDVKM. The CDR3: CASSFGTGGYEQYF. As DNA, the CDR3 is TGTGCCAGCAGTTTCGGGACAGGGGGCTACGAGCAGTACTTC.

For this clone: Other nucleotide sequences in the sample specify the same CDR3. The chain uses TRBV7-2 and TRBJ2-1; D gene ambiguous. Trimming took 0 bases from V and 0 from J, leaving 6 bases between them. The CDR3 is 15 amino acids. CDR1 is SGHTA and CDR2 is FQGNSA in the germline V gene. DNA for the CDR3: TGTGCCAGCAGCTTAGCTGTCGGCTCCTACAATGAGCAGTTCTTC. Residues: CASSLAVGSYNEQFF.

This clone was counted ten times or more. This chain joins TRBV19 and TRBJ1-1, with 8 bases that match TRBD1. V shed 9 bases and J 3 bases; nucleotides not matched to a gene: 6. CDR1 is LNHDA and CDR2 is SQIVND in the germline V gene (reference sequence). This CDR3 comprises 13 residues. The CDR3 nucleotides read TGTGCCAGCCTGGACAGGGTACACACTGAAGCTTTCTTT. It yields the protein CASLDRVHTEAFF.

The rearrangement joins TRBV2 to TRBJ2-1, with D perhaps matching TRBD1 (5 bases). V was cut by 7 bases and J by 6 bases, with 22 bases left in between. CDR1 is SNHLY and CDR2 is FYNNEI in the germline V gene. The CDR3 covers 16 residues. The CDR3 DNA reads TGTGCCAGCACCGGACATATACGAACGGGCACCAATGAGCAGTTCTTC. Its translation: CASTGHIRTGTNEQFF.